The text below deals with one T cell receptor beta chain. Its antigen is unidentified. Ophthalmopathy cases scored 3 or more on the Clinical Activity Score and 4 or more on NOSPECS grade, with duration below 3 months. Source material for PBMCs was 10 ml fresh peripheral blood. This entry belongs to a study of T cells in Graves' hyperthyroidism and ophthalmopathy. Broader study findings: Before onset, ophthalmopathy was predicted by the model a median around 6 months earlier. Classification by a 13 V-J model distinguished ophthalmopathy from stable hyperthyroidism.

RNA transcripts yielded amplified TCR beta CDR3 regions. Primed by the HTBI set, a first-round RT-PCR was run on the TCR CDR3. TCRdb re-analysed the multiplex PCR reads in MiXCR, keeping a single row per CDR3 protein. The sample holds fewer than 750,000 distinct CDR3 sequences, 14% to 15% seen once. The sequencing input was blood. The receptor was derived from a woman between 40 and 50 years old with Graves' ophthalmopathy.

The DNA for the CDR3 is TGTGCCAGCAGCCCAGATAAGGGTTTCTTT. Its translation: CASSPDKGFF. The rearrangement joins TRBV2 to TRBJ1-1; D remains unclear. The V and J ends lost 6 bases and 13 bases respectively, with 12 bases between them. CDR3 size: 10 residues. Germline CDR1 is SNHLY and CDR2 is FYNNEI. Supplemented by reference TRBV2 and TRBJ1-1, the full variable domain reads EPEVTQTPSHQVTQMGQEVILRCVPISNHLYFYWYRQILGQKVEFLVSFYNNEISEKSEIFDDQFSVERPDGSNFTLKIRSTKLEDSAMYFCASSPDKGFFGQGTRLTVV.